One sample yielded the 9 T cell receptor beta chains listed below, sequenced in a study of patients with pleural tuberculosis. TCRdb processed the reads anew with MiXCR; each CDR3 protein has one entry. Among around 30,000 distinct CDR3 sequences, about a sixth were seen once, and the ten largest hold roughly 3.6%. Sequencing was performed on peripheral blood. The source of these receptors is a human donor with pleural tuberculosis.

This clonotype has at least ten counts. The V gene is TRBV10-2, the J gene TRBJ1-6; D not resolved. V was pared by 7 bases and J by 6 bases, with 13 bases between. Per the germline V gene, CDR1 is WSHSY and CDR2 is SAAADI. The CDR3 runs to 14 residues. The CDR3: CASKWNSINSPLHF. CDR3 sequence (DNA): TGCGCCAGCAAGTGGAACAGCATTAATTCACCCCTCCACTTT.

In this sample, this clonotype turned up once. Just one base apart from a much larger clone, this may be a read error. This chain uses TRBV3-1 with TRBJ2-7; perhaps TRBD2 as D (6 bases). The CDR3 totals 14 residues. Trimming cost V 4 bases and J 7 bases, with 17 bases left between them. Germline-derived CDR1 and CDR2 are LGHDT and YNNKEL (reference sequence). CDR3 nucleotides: TGTGCCAGCAGCCCCTCGACTAGTATCAGTGAGCAGTACTTC. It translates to CASSPSTSISEQYF.

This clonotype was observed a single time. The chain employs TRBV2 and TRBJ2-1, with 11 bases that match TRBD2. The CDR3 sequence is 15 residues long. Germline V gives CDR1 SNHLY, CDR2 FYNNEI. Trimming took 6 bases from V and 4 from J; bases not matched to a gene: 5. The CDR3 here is CASRKGLAVYNEQFF. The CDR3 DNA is TGTGCCAGCAGGAAGGGACTAGCGGTGTACAATGAGCAGTTCTTC.

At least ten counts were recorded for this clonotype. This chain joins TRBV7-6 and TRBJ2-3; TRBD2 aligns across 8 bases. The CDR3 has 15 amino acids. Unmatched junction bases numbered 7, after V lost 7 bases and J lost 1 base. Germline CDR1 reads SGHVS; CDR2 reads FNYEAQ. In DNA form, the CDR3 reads TGTGCCAGCACCCCCGCCGGGGGGGGCACAGATACGCAGTATTTT. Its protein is CASTPAGGGTDTQYF.

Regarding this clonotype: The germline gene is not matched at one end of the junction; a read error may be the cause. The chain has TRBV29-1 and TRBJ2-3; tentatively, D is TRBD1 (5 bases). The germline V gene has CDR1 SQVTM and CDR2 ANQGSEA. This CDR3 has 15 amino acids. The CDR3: CSVGTHLRSTDTEYF. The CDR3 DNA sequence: TGCAGCGTTGGGACACACCTGCGTAGCACAGATACGGAGTATTTT.

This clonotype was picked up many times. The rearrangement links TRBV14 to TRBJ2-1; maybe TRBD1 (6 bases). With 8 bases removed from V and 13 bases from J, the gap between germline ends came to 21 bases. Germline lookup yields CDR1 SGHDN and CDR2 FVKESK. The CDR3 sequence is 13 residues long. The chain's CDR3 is CASAHYRDRRQFF. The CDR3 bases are TGTGCCAGCGCGCACTACAGGGATCGGCGACAGTTCTTC.

The CDR3 loop is CASSWPRVETQYF. The DNA for the CDR3 is TGTGCCAGCAGTTGGCCCAGAGTAGAGACCCAGTACTTC. The genes are TRBV12-3 or TRBV12-4 and TRBJ2-5, with unresolved D. Trimming pared 4 bases from V and 4 bases from J, leaving 10 bases between. This CDR3 comprises 13 residues.

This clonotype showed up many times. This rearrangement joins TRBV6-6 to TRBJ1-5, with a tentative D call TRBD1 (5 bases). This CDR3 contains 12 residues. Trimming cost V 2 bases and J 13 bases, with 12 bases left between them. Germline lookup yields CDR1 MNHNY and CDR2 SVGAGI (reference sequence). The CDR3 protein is CASSYPQTDQHF. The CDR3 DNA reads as TGTGCCAGCAGTTACCCCCAGACAGATCAGCATTTT.

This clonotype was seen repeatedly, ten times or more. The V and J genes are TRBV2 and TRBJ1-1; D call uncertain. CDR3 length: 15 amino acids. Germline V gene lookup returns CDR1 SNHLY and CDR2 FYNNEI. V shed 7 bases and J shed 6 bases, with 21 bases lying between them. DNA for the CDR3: TGTGCCAGCATTAGCCCCGTTCCCATAGAATCTGAAGCTTTCTTT. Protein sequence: CASISPVPIESEAFF.